This record concerns one TCR beta chain sequence. Its antigen is still unknown. This record belongs to a study of CD4 T cells in relation to SARS-CoV-2 and coronaviruses. The CDR3 extends over 13 amino acids. V was clipped by 3 bases and J by 2 bases; unmatched bases: 4. Per the germline V gene, CDR1 is DFQATT and CDR2 is SNEGSKA (reference sequence). Using immunoSEQ multiplex PCR, the repertoire was profiled, and TCRdb retains in-frame clones only, with some absent. The sample carries 20,000 or so clones, over 65% recorded once. Before the COVID-19 pandemic, during about 2011-2019, CD4+ T cells were taken from unexposed donors. After approximately 10 days of culture, CD4+ T cells were isolated.

Sequencing was performed on CD4+ T cells from PBMCs, cultured in vitro. The rearrangement joins TRBV20-1 to TRBJ2-7; the match to TRBD2 covers 7 bases. The receptor comes from a human donor in good health. The CDR3 is CSASEAGAYEQYF. For the CDR3, the DNA is TGCAGTGCTAGTGAGGCGGGAGCCTACGAGCAGTACTTC.